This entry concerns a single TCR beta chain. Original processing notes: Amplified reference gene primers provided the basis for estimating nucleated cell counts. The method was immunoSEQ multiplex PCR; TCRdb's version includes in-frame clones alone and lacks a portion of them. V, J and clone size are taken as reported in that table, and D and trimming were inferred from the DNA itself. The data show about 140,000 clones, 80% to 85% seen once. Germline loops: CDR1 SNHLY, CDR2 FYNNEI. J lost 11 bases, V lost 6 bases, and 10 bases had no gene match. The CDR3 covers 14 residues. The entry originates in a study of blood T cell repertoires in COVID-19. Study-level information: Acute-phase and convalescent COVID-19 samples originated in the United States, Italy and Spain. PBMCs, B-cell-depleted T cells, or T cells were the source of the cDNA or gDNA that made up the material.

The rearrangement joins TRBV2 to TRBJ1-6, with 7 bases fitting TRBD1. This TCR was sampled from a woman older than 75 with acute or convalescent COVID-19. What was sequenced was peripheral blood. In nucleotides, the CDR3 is TGTGCCAGCAGATTGACAGGGCCAAGGACACCCCTCCACTTT. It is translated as CASRLTGPRTPLHF.